These 15 T cell receptor beta chains came from one sample sequenced in a study of shared clonotypes between healthy human individuals. Profiled with immunoSEQ multiplex PCR; TCRdb holds only in-frame clones, not every one. This sample has some 680,000 clones, with approximately 73% found just once. Sequencing input: memory CD4+ T cells sorted from blood. Regarding subset: CD45RA-negative fraction. These TCRs come from a woman aged 30 to 39 in good health.

The CDR3 nucleotides read TGTGCCAGCAGCCGGGACCCAAGTTTCGATACGCAGTATTTT. As protein: CASSRDPSFDTQYF. This chain links TRBV7-9 with TRBJ2-3; D is perhaps TRBD1 or TRBD2 (5 bases each). Trimming took 5 bases from V and 6 from J, leaving 15 bases between them. The CDR3 is made up of 14 amino acids. CDR1 SEHNR and CDR2 FQNEAQ come from the germline V gene (reference sequence).

DNA of the CDR3: TGTGCCAGCAGCCATTCGGTTTCTGAGCAGTTCTTC. Translated, it gives CASSHSVSEQFF. V and J are TRBV11-2 and TRBJ2-1, with D uncertain. The CDR3 totals 12 residues. Germline V gene data show CDR1 as SGHAT and CDR2 as FQNNGV. V lost 5 bases, J lost 9 bases, and 11 bases lay in between.

The chain recombines TRBV2 with TRBJ1-5, with no clear D. Between the trimmed V and J ends, which lost 6 bases and 0 bases, there was a span of 27 bases. CDR1 SNHLY and CDR2 FYNNEI come from the germline V gene. The CDR3 has 20 residues. The CDR3 sequence is CASSRARAYLASYSNQPQHF. CDR3 coding DNA: TGTGCCAGCAGCCGTGCCCGGGCCTACCTCGCCTCGTATAGCAATCAGCCCCAGCATTTT. Looking up the rest from reference TRBV2 and TRBJ1-5 gives the full variable domain: EPEVTQTPSHQVTQMGQEVILRCVPISNHLYFYWYRQILGQKVEFLVSFYNNEISEKSEIFDDQFSVERPDGSNFTLKIRSTKLEDSAMYFCASSRARAYLASYSNQPQHFGDGTRLSIL.

The chain uses TRBV15 and TRBJ2-7; TRBD1 aligns across 7 bases. The V and J ends lost 4 bases and 0 bases, in that order; junction bases with no gene match: 9. CDR3 length: 16 residues. The germline CDR1 and CDR2 sequences are LNHNV and YYDKDF (reference sequence). The CDR3 here is CATSNPRGHSSYEQYF. CDR3 nucleotide sequence: TGTGCCACCAGCAACCCGAGGGGGCACAGCTCCTACGAGCAGTACTTC.

The CDR3 sequence: CASSDRVGTDYEQYF. CDR3 in DNA: TGTGCCAGCAGTGATAGGGTGGGAACTGACTACGAGCAGTACTTC. This rearrangement joins TRBV2 to TRBJ2-7; D call uncertain. The V gene's germline CDR1 is SNHLY and CDR2 FYNNEI. Trimming removed 3 bases from V and 3 bases from J, with 15 bases in between. The CDR3 totals 15 residues.

For this clone: Other DNA variants within this sample encode the same CDR3. This chain joins TRBV29-1 and TRBJ1-2; TRBD1 matches 10 bases. This CDR3 has 13 amino acids. The V gene end was trimmed by 7 bases and the J gene end by 2 bases; junction bases not matched to a gene: 4. Germline lookup yields CDR1 SQVTM and CDR2 ANQGSEA. For the CDR3, the DNA is TGCAGCGCACCGGGACAGGGGAACTATGGCTACACCTTC. This sequence encodes CSAPGQGNYGYTF.

The chain recombines TRBV10-2 with TRBJ2-7; 8 bases match TRBD2. The CDR3 covers 16 residues. The trim removed 7 bases at V and 3 bases at J, leaving 14 bases unmatched. CDR1 is WSHSY and CDR2 is SAAADI in the germline V gene. The CDR3 bases are TGCGCCAGCAAAAAGAAGGCGGGGGGCCCTGTCTACGAGCAGTACTTC. Its protein is CASKKKAGGPVYEQYF.

V usage is TRBV6-4 and J usage is TRBJ2-3, with D unclear. The germline V gene has CDR1 MRHNA and CDR2 SNTAGT. This CDR3 contains 16 residues. V lost 0 bases to trimming and J lost 1 base, with 11 bases between them. CDR3 protein: CASSDSAKGRTDTQYF. The DNA for the CDR3 is TGTGCCAGCAGTGACTCTGCGAAAGGTCGCACAGATACGCAGTATTTT.

V and J are TRBV28 and TRBJ1-2, with TRBD1 as a possible D gene (5 bases). The CDR3 runs 15 residues. V shed 3 bases and J shed 0 bases, with 11 bases lying between them. Germline V gene lookup returns CDR1 MDHEN and CDR2 SYDVKM. This CDR3 reads CASSLGGGANYGYTF. In DNA form, the CDR3 reads TGTGCCAGCAGTTTGGGGGGTGGGGCTAACTATGGCTACACCTTC.

The chain couples TRBV7-8 to TRBJ2-5; D possibly corresponds to TRBD2 (6 bases). Looked up from germline, CDR1 is SGHVS and CDR2 is FQNEAQ. The CDR3 is 14 amino acids. Trimming took 6 bases from V and 2 from J, leaving 13 bases between them. The CDR3 is CASRGVSGQETQYF. The CDR3 DNA reads as TGTGCCAGCAGGGGGGTTAGCGGACAAGAGACCCAGTACTTC.

This chain links TRBV28 with TRBJ1-5; D uncertain. Germline loops: CDR1 MDHEN, CDR2 SYDVKM. V lost 6 bases to trimming and J lost 7 bases, with 19 bases between them. The CDR3 spans 15 residues. The CDR3 sequence is CASSWRVNQMQPQHF. Written as DNA, the CDR3 is TGTGCCAGCAGCTGGAGGGTTAATCAAATGCAGCCCCAGCATTTT.

For this clone: The junction does not match germline at one end; this may be a read error. CDR3 in amino acids: CAISDRGRDQPQHF. In DNA form, the CDR3 reads TGTGCCATCAGTGACAGGGGGCGGGATCAGCCCCAGCATTTT. The chain couples TRBV6-4 to TRBJ1-5; 10 nucleotides match TRBD1. CDR3 length: 14 amino acids. Germline V gene sequence: CDR1 MRHNA, CDR2 SNTAGT.

This clone has ten or more counts. V is TRBV10-3 and J is TRBJ2-7, with TRBD2 identical over 7 bases. Germline-derived CDR1 and CDR2 are ENHRY and SYGVKD. After removal of 6 bases from V and 6 bases from J, the junction contained 8 bases not matched to a gene. The length of the CDR3 is 13 residues. The CDR3 sequence is CAIRGEGMGEQYF. DNA of the CDR3: TGTGCCATCAGGGGGGAGGGGATGGGCGAGCAGTACTTC.

This clone was seen only once. The CDR3 nucleotides read TGTGCCAGTAGTCCCGGACCCAGAGGACAGACCCAGTACTTC. Translated, it gives CASSPGPRGQTQYF. The J gene is TRBJ2-5, the V gene TRBV19; no definite D call. V was clipped by 5 bases and J by 6 bases, with 16 bases between them. The CDR3 sequence is 14 residues long. Germline lookup yields CDR1 LNHDA and CDR2 SQIVND (reference sequence). Combining the CDR3 with reference TRBV19 and TRBJ2-5 gives the whole variable domain DGGITQSPKYLFRKEGQNVTLSCEQNLNHDAMYWYRQDPGQGLRLIYYSQIVNDFQKGDIAEGYSVSREKKESFPLTVTSAQKNPTAFYLCASSPGPRGQTQYFGPGTRLLVL.

V and J are TRBV5-4 and TRBJ2-2; 7 bases map to TRBD1. Germline loops: CDR1 SGHNT, CDR2 YYREEE (reference sequence). CDR3 size: 15 residues. The J segment lost 5 bases and the V segment lost 2 bases, leaving 6 bases of the junction unmatched. CDR3: CASSFGRGITGELFF. In DNA form, the CDR3 reads TGTGCCAGCAGCTTTGGCAGGGGGATTACCGGGGAGCTGTTTTTT.